Listed here are 20 T cell receptor beta chains from one sample, sequenced in a study of blood T cells in healthy people across ages. A second about 7 to 12 cycle PCR used barcoded and J-beta primers. TCRdb re-called the 5' RACE reads through MiXCR, storing one row per CDR3 protein. Of about 1 million distinct CDR3 sequences listed, 45% are singletons. Sequences were obtained from blood. The receptors here all came from a woman in her fifties or sixties in good health.

The gene calls are TRBV27 and TRBJ2-7; 7 nucleotides match TRBD2. The V and J ends lost 6 bases and 1 base, in that order; junction bases with no gene match: 6. Germline V gene sequence: CDR1 MNHEY, CDR2 SMNVEV (reference sequence). The CDR3 length is 14 residues. CDR3 protein: CASRVEGGSYEQYF. The CDR3 DNA sequence: TGTGCCAGCAGGGTCGAGGGAGGGTCCTACGAGCAGTACTTC.

The rearrangement links TRBV20-1 to TRBJ2-7, with D perhaps TRBD1 (6 bases). The J call may be wrong; the DNA end is better matched by TRBJ2-5. The CDR3 is made up of 14 amino acids. Germline CDR1 DFQATT, CDR2 SNEGSKA (reference sequence). CDR3 DNA: TGCAGTGCTAGACTTCAGGGGCGAGCAGAGACCCAGTACTTC. Its translation is CSARLQGRAETQYF.

The chain has TRBV5-1 and TRBJ2-1, with 9 nucleotides matching TRBD2. The DNA matches TRBJ2-7 better at its end, which makes the J call doubtful. This CDR3 is built from 16 residues. Per germline, CDR1 SGHRS and CDR2 YFSETQ. The CDR3: CASSRSGGSSYNEQYF. DNA for the CDR3: TGCGCCAGCAGCCGTAGCGGGGGAAGCTCCTACAATGAGCAGTACTTC.

This clonotype was detected ten times or more. This chain connects TRBV20-1 to TRBJ2-7, with TRBD2 identical over 13 bases. This CDR3 region has 14 residues. CDR1 is DFQATT, CDR2 SNEGSKA, per germline (reference sequence). With V trimmed by 5 bases and J by 6 bases, 7 bases remained unmatched. In DNA, the CDR3 is TGCAGTGCTTCACCGGGACTAGCGGGAAGCGAGCAGTACTTC. Residues: CSASPGLAGSEQYF.

The rearrangement links TRBV20-1 to TRBJ2-1, with 9 bases fitting TRBD1. J lost 5 bases, V lost 5 bases, and 7 bases had no gene match. Germline lookup yields CDR1 DFQATT and CDR2 SNEGSKA (reference sequence). The CDR3 is made up of 14 amino acids. Here the CDR3 reads CSAFRGTGNNEQFF. CDR3 nucleotides: TGCAGTGCTTTCCGAGGGACAGGGAACAATGAGCAGTTCTTC.

This clonotype was counted a few times. The genes are TRBV14 and TRBJ2-1; D might be TRBD2 (6 bases). The germline CDR1 and CDR2 sequences are SGHDN and FVKESK. The CDR3 spans 15 residues. V gave up 3 bases and J gave up 3 bases, with 12 bases separating them. CDR3: CASSQGGTYYNEQFF. In DNA form, the CDR3 reads TGTGCCAGCAGCCAGGGCGGGACCTACTACAATGAGCAGTTCTTC.

This clonotype was observed many times. The chain recombines TRBV12-3 or TRBV12-4 with TRBJ2-5; D not certain. The V end was cut by 2 bases, the J end by 5 bases, with 12 bases between. The CDR3 is 14 residues long. The CDR3 sequence: CASSLIAQMETQYF. The CDR3 region has the DNA TGTGCCAGCAGTTTAATAGCCCAAATGGAGACCCAGTACTTC.

This chain links TRBV20-1 with TRBJ2-7; D is perhaps TRBD2 (5 bases). The V gene's germline CDR1 is DFQATT and CDR2 SNEGSKA (reference sequence). Trimming stripped 5 bases from V and 2 bases from J, with 13 bases between. The CDR3 loop spans 13 amino acids. CDR3 amino acids: CSALYGLAYEQYF. CDR3 nucleotides: TGCAGTGCTCTGTACGGACTTGCCTACGAGCAGTACTTC.

This clonotype was seen more than once but under ten times. The chain links TRBV27 to TRBJ1-2; no clear D. The ends were cut back, 6 bases at V and 6 bases at J, with 14 bases in the middle. Germline assignment: CDR1 MNHEY and CDR2 SMNVEV (reference sequence). The CDR3 covers 13 residues. CDR3 coding DNA: TGTGCCAGCAGCCGAGAGGGAAAGGATGGCTACACCTTC. This encodes CASSREGKDGYTF.

The chain is built from TRBV14 and TRBJ2-2; 7 positions agree with TRBD2. J lost 9 bases, V lost 4 bases, and 14 bases had no gene match. Germline V gene data show CDR1 as SGHDN and CDR2 as FVKESK. The CDR3 contains 16 residues. Here the CDR3 DNA reads TGTGCCAGCAGCCCTCCGGGACTAAGCCTCTACCGGGAGCTGTTTTTT. Protein product: CASSPPGLSLYRELFF.

The chain recombines TRBV5-1 with TRBJ1-2, with 9 bases matching TRBD1. V shed 0 bases, J shed 4 bases, and the junction held 4 bases outside the gene matches. Germline CDR1 reads SGHRS; CDR2 reads YFSETQ. The CDR3 is 15 residues long. CDR3 in amino acids: CASSLAEGQGYGYTF. CDR3 DNA: TGCGCCAGCAGCTTGGCCGAGGGACAGGGCTATGGCTACACCTTC.

V is TRBV12-3 or TRBV12-4 and J is TRBJ1-5; D may be TRBD1 (5 bases). CDR3 length equals 12 residues. With 8 bases removed from V and 3 bases from J, the gap between germline ends came to 8 bases. The CDR3, as DNA: TGTGCCAGCGGGGGTCACAATCAGCCCCAGCATTTT. Translating it yields CASGGHNQPQHF.

This clonotype was counted a few times. The V call is TRBV21-1, the J call TRBJ2-1; the table's D call, TRBD1, was not checked against the DNA. TRBV21-1 is a documented pseudogene. The CDR3 is 16 amino acids. CDR3 sequence: CASSKVAGHSYNEQFF. The CDR3, as DNA: TGTGCCAGCAGCAAAGTGGCGGGACATTCCTACAATGAGCAGTTCTTC.

This clonotype has just a few counts. V gene TRBV6-6 combines with J gene TRBJ2-3; 8 positions agree with TRBD2. The V segment lost 6 bases and the J segment 1 base; nucleotides outside the gene matches: 3. In germline, CDR1 is MNHNY, CDR2 SVGAGI (reference sequence). This CDR3 has 14 residues. DNA for the CDR3: TGTGCCAGCAGGAAGACTAGCGGCACAGATACGCAGTATTTT. This encodes CASRKTSGTDTQYF.

V usage is TRBV20-1 and J usage is TRBJ2-7, with D perhaps matching TRBD1 (5 bases). The CDR3 is 15 amino acids. With 0 bases removed from V and 0 bases from J, the gap between germline ends came to 12 bases. Germline CDR1 and CDR2: DFQATT and SNEGSKA (reference sequence). CDR3 in amino acids: CSARDPGRSSYEQYF. The CDR3 coding sequence is TGCAGTGCTAGAGATCCAGGGCGGAGCTCCTACGAGCAGTACTTC.

The rearrangement uses TRBV20-1 and TRBJ2-7; perhaps TRBD2 as D (6 bases). With 3 bases removed from V and 7 bases from J, the gap between germline ends came to 16 bases. From germline, CDR1 is DFQATT and CDR2 SNEGSKA (reference sequence). This CDR3 contains 13 residues. The CDR3 sequence: CSASGSGVREQYF. As DNA, the CDR3 is TGCAGTGCTAGTGGTTCGGGAGTGAGGGAGCAGTACTTC.

The rearrangement links TRBV20-1 to TRBJ2-7; 8 nucleotides line up with TRBD2. The CDR3 runs 13 residues. Trimming took 3 bases from V and 4 from J; bases not matched to a gene: 5. The germline gives CDR1 DFQATT, CDR2 SNEGSKA (reference sequence). Written as DNA, the CDR3 is TGCAGTGCTAGGCCCAGCGGGAGATACGAGCAGTACTTC. Protein sequence: CSARPSGRYEQYF.

This sequence joins TRBV27 and TRBJ1-2; D is unresolved. The CDR3 runs 13 residues. Trimming removed 3 bases from V and 6 bases from J, with 11 bases in between. The germline V gene has CDR1 MNHEY and CDR2 SMNVEV (reference sequence). The CDR3 DNA reads as TGTGCCAGCAGTTTTGGACCGACGAATGGCTACACCTTC. Translated: CASSFGPTNGYTF.

Ten or more counts support this clonotype. V gene TRBV9 combines with J gene TRBJ2-3; tentative D call: TRBD2 (6 bases). This CDR3 region has 13 residues. From germline, CDR1 is SGDLS and CDR2 YYNGEE. Trimming removed 0 bases at V and 6 bases at J, with 8 bases between. DNA for the CDR3: TGTGCCAGCAGCGTAGGGGGGGAGGATACGCAGTATTTT. Translation: CASSVGGEDTQYF.

The chain carries TRBV4-3 and TRBJ2-1, with no clear D. Germline values: CDR1 LGHNA, CDR2 YSLEER. CDR3 length equals 13 residues. V shed 4 bases and J shed 7 bases, with 11 bases lying between them. The CDR3 here is CASSRLLENEQFF. CDR3 coding DNA: TGCGCCAGCAGCCGTCTCCTTGAAAATGAGCAGTTCTTC.